A single sample is the source of the 29 T cell receptor beta chains below, sequenced in a study of blood T cell repertoires in COVID-19. Clones were read by immunoSEQ multiplex PCR, and TCRdb kept only the in-frame ones, dropping some. The profile shows approximately 290,000 clones, approximately 85% of them singletons. Sequencing used peripheral blood. The receptor set was obtained from a human donor with COVID-19, enrolled during active disease. The donor label of this sample is uncertain.

This clone was seen more than once but under ten times. The genes are TRBV5-4 and TRBJ2-2; 12 bases fit TRBD2. The CDR3 has 16 residues. CDR1 and CDR2 (germline): SGHNT, YYREEE (reference sequence). V gave up 4 bases and J gave up 8 bases; unmatched junction bases: 9. The CDR3 nucleotides are TGTGCCAGCAGCCCGGGACTAGCGGGCAGCAAGGGGGAGCTGTTTTTT. Protein: CASSPGLAGSKGELFF.

The chain couples TRBV7-6 to TRBJ1-5; 8 bases map to TRBD1. Trimming cost V 3 bases and J 0 bases; bases outside gene matches: 1. There are 15 residues in the CDR3. In germline, CDR1 is SGHVS, CDR2 FNYEAQ. The CDR3 DNA is TGTGCCAGCAGCTTGACAGGGGATAGCAATCAGCCCCAGCATTTT. Translating gives CASSLTGDSNQPQHF.

The chain uses TRBV29-1 and TRBJ1-2; D gene unclear. Germline loops: CDR1 SQVTM, CDR2 ANQGSEA. The CDR3 is 13 residues long. V lost 7 bases and J lost 5, with 17 bases in between. In DNA, the CDR3 is TGCAGCGCCAATACCAGGTCCGGTTATGGCTACACCTTC. Amino acids: CSANTRSGYGYTF.

The chain joins TRBV28 to TRBJ2-1; 14 bases align to TRBD2. This CDR3 is built from 17 residues. Germline V CDR1 and CDR2: MDHEN, SYDVKM. Trimming cost V 5 bases and J 7 bases; bases outside gene matches: 10. CDR3 sequence: CASSPGLAGEIRNEQFF. Here the CDR3 DNA reads TGTGCCAGCAGTCCGGGACTAGCGGGAGAGATAAGGAATGAGCAGTTCTTC.

This chain uses TRBV6-5 with TRBJ2-2, with D unclear. The germline V gene encodes CDR1 MNHEY and CDR2 SVGAGI. The V end lost 4 bases, the J end lost 2 bases, and 11 bases lay between the germline ends. The CDR3 has 15 residues. This CDR3 reads CASSWAPLNTGELFF. DNA for the CDR3: TGTGCCAGCAGTTGGGCGCCTCTAAACACCGGGGAGCTGTTTTTT.

This rearrangement joins TRBV9 to TRBJ1-2, with D maybe TRBD1 (5 bases). The CDR3 contains 15 residues. Trimming cost V 4 bases and J 0 bases, with 13 bases left between them. CDR1 is SGDLS and CDR2 is YYNGEE in the germline V gene. The CDR3 sequence is CASSPQRDSNYGYTF. The CDR3 region has the DNA TGTGCCAGCAGCCCCCAGAGGGACTCTAACTATGGCTACACCTTC.

The rearrangement uses TRBV19 and TRBJ1-1; D is unresolved. The CDR3 extends over 12 amino acids. Germline V CDR1 and CDR2: LNHDA, SQIVND (reference sequence). The V and J ends lost 4 bases and 4 bases respectively, with 7 bases between them. CDR3 coding DNA: TGTGCCAGTAGTACGGTCCTCACTGAAGCTTTCTTT. It encodes CASSTVLTEAFF.

The rearrangement joins TRBV4-1 to TRBJ1-1; 8 bases align to TRBD1. This CDR3 is built from 16 residues. Germline trimming cut 1 base from V and 6 bases from J; bases unmatched to any gene: 10. The germline V gene has CDR1 MGHRA and CDR2 YSYEKL. The CDR3 DNA reads as TGCGCCAGCAGCCAAGGACAGGGGACCCTCCGAGCTGAAGCTTTCTTT. Amino acid sequence: CASSQGQGTLRAEAFF.

V gene TRBV28 combines with J gene TRBJ2-5; 8 bases map to TRBD1. The CDR3 is 15 residues long. In germline, CDR1 is MDHEN, CDR2 SYDVKM. Germline trimming cut 3 bases from V and 5 bases from J; bases unmatched to any gene: 8. The CDR3 is CASSFIQGVGETQYF. As DNA, the CDR3 is TGTGCCAGCAGTTTCATACAGGGGGTTGGGGAGACCCAGTACTTC.

V is TRBV21-1 and J is TRBJ2-1; TRBD2 was called by the table and not checked on the DNA. TRBV21-1 is shown as a pseudogene. The CDR3 runs 20 residues. CDR3 coding DNA: TGTGCCAGCAGCAATCGGTCGAGGCCGCCAGAATTTTGCTCCTACAATGAGCAGTTCTTC. This translates into CASSNRSRPPEFCSYNEQFF.

The genes are TRBV29-1 and TRBJ2-5, with 9 bases lining up with TRBD2. The junction had 6 bases not matched to a gene; V was cut back by 0 bases and J by 1 base. Looked up from germline, CDR1 is SQVTM and CDR2 is ANQGSEA. The CDR3 has 16 residues. The CDR3 DNA is TGCAGCGTTGAAGATCCTGAACTAGCGGGCCAAGAGACCCAGTACTTC. Protein: CSVEDPELAGQETQYF.

The rearrangement uses TRBV28 and TRBJ2-2; weak D call: TRBD1 (6 bases). This CDR3 region has 14 residues. Germline V gene sequence: CDR1 MDHEN, CDR2 SYDVKM. Trimming took 1 base from V and 5 from J, leaving 8 bases between them. The CDR3 reads CASSLYRETGELFF. The CDR3 DNA sequence: TGTGCCAGCAGTTTATACAGGGAGACCGGGGAGCTGTTTTTT.

The J gene is TRBJ2-1, the V gene TRBV4-1, with 7 bases fitting TRBD2. Germline V gene lookup returns CDR1 MGHRA and CDR2 YSYEKL. This CDR3 is 16 amino acids long. V dropped 8 bases and J dropped 0; count of bases not matched to a gene: 10. CDR3 sequence: CASETTSASSYNEQFF. The CDR3 DNA sequence: TGCGCCAGCGAAACTACTAGCGCGAGCTCCTACAATGAGCAGTTCTTC.

J is TRBJ1-5 and V is TRBV6-5, with D perhaps matching TRBD1 (5 bases). V lost 7 bases and J lost 6, with 10 bases in between. CDR1 and CDR2 from the germline V gene are MNHEY and SVGAGI. The CDR3 covers 12 residues. The CDR3 here is CASNTGGQPQHF. CDR3 nucleotides: TGTGCCAGCAACACCGGGGGTCAGCCCCAGCATTTT.

Only one count was recorded for this clone. Other DNA sequences of this sample code for an identical CDR3. This sequence joins TRBV3-1 (or the pseudogene TRBV3-2) and TRBJ2-1; tentatively, D is TRBD2 (5 bases). Germline assignment: CDR1 LGHDT and CDR2 YNNKEL (reference sequence). CDR3 size: 16 residues. Trimming removed 3 bases from V and 0 bases from J, with 12 bases in between. Written as DNA, the CDR3 is TGTGCCAGCAGCCAGGATAGAGGGAGCTCCTACAATGAGCAGTTCTTC. Protein product: CASSQDRGSSYNEQFF.

The rearrangement joins TRBV9 to TRBJ2-7, with TRBD1 identical over 8 bases. V shed 3 bases, J shed 4 bases, and the junction held 15 bases outside the gene matches. The CDR3 runs 17 residues. In germline, CDR1 is SGDLS, CDR2 YYNGEE. The CDR3 loop reads CASSAPDRGNPNYEQYF. DNA for the CDR3: TGTGCCAGCAGCGCTCCCGACAGGGGCAACCCAAATTACGAGCAGTACTTC.

V usage is TRBV19 and J usage is TRBJ1-2, with D hard to call. The CDR3 is made up of 15 amino acids. Germline-derived CDR1 and CDR2 are LNHDA and SQIVND (reference sequence). V dropped 5 bases and J dropped 4 bases, with 17 bases sitting between them. The CDR3 sequence is CASSAQEGGGYGYTF. As DNA, the CDR3 is TGTGCCAGTAGTGCCCAGGAGGGAGGAGGCTATGGCTACACCTTC.

The chain uses TRBV28 and TRBJ1-3, with D uncertain. Germline V gene data show CDR1 as MDHEN and CDR2 as SYDVKM. This CDR3 is 18 amino acids long. The V and J ends lost 3 bases and 0 bases respectively, with 18 bases between them. The CDR3 spells CASSFLGDLRPSGNTIYF. CDR3 DNA: TGTGCCAGCAGTTTTCTCGGCGACCTCAGGCCCTCTGGAAACACCATATATTTT.

This chain links TRBV20-1 with TRBJ1-2; D not resolved. The germline V and J ends were trimmed by 3 bases and 4 bases, with 24 bases remaining between them. This CDR3 is built from 17 residues. CDR1 is DFQATT, CDR2 SNEGSKA, per germline (reference sequence). CDR3 protein: CSASPASGSQSGYGYTF. CDR3 bases: TGCAGTGCTAGTCCCGCATCGGGGAGCCAGTCGGGCTATGGCTACACCTTC.

As to this clone: The sample has other DNA sequences that encode this CDR3 too. In DNA, the CDR3 is TGTGCCAGCTCACCACAGGGGTACCAAGAGACCCAGTACTTC. Amino acid sequence: CASSPQGYQETQYF. The J gene is TRBJ2-5, the V gene TRBV18; possible D gene TRBD1, 5 bases. Trimming took off 1 base at V and 0 bases at J, with 6 bases between the two ends. The germline V gene has CDR1 KGHSH and CDR2 LQKENI. The CDR3 is made up of 14 amino acids.

The chain employs TRBV7-3 and TRBJ2-1; TRBD2 agrees at 14 bases. Germline CDR1 and CDR2: SGHTA and FQGTGA. The J segment lost 8 bases and the V segment lost 2 bases, leaving 8 bases of the junction unmatched. This CDR3 spans 17 amino acids. Written as DNA, the CDR3 is TGTGCCAGCAGCTTATCGCGCCCGGGACTAGCGGGAGATGAGCAGTTCTTC. Translating it yields CASSLSRPGLAGDEQFF.

This clone was seen a handful of times. The chain uses TRBV7-9 and TRBJ1-2, with TRBD1 matching over 7 bases. Germline V gene data show CDR1 as SEHNR and CDR2 as FQNEAQ (reference sequence). This CDR3 spans 15 amino acids. The J segment lost 4 bases and the V segment lost 4 bases, leaving 9 bases of the junction unmatched. The CDR3 nucleotides are TGTGCCAGCAGCTATCAGACAGGGAGTAGCTATGGCTACACCTTC. Translation: CASSYQTGSSYGYTF.

The V and J genes are TRBV28 and TRBJ1-1; D remains unclear. V lost 3 bases, J lost 1 base, and 6 bases lay in between. CDR1 and CDR2 from the germline V gene are MDHEN and SYDVKM. This CDR3 region has 13 residues. The CDR3 loop is CASSLAGNTEAFF. The CDR3 DNA is TGTGCCAGCAGTTTGGCAGGGAACACTGAAGCTTTCTTT. Drawing the rest from reference TRBV28 and TRBJ1-1, the complete variable domain is DVKVTQSSRYLVKRTGEKVFLECVQDMDHENMFWYRQDPGLGLRLIYFSYDVKMKEKGDIPEGYSVSREKKERFSLILESASTNQTSMYLCASSLAGNTEAFFGQGTRLTVV.

This rearrangement joins TRBV5-6 to TRBJ1-5, with D perhaps TRBD1 (5 bases). Trimming cost V 2 bases and J 3 bases, with 9 bases left between them. Germline loops: CDR1 SGHDT, CDR2 YYEEEE. The CDR3 consists of 14 residues. The CDR3 DNA reads TGTGCCAGCAGCTTAGGCAGGGTCAATCAGCCCCAGCATTTT. This gives the protein CASSLGRVNQPQHF. Variable domain in full (rest from reference TRBV5-6 and TRBJ1-5): DAGVTQSPTHLIKTRGQQVTLRCSPKSGHDTVSWYQQALGQGPQFIFQYYEEEERQRGNFPDRFSGHQFPNYSSELNVNALLLGDSALYLCASSLGRVNQPQHFGDGTRLSIL.

This rearrangement joins TRBV9 to TRBJ1-3, with no clear D. CDR1 is SGDLS and CDR2 is YYNGEE in the germline V gene. V was pared by 3 bases and J by 0 bases, with 7 bases between. This CDR3 contains 14 residues. The CDR3 is CASSGAGSGNTIYF. The CDR3 DNA is TGTGCCAGCAGCGGTGCGGGCTCTGGAAACACCATATATTTT.

CDR3 protein: CASRQGLNTEAFF. The CDR3 DNA reads TGCGCCAGCAGGCAGGGGTTGAACACTGAAGCTTTCTTT. The chain recombines TRBV5-1 with TRBJ1-1; the D gene is possibly TRBD1 (6 bases). Germline CDR1 and CDR2: SGHRS and YFSETQ. Trimming pared 5 bases from V and 0 bases from J, leaving 8 bases between. The CDR3 sequence is 13 residues long.

The chain couples TRBV28 to TRBJ2-2, with 7 bases lining up with TRBD2. The V gene end was trimmed by 6 bases and the J gene end by 6 bases; junction bases not matched to a gene: 10. The V gene's germline CDR1 is MDHEN and CDR2 SYDVKM. This CDR3 region has 15 residues. The CDR3 loop reads CASSLSGIKAGELFF. DNA of the CDR3: TGTGCCAGCAGCCTGAGCGGGATTAAAGCCGGGGAGCTGTTTTTT.

The chain combines TRBV28 with TRBJ1-1; the D gene is possibly TRBD1 (6 bases). The CDR3 length is 13 residues. The V gene lost 5 bases and the J gene lost 5 bases, with 12 bases spanning the gap. Germline V gene data show CDR1 as MDHEN and CDR2 as SYDVKM. CDR3 region: CASSTQGGTEAFF. In DNA, the CDR3 is TGTGCCAGCAGTACACAGGGTGGTACTGAAGCTTTCTTT.

The V and J genes are TRBV27 and TRBJ1-6, with D perhaps matching TRBD1 (6 bases). The germline V gene encodes CDR1 MNHEY and CDR2 SMNVEV (reference sequence). V was clipped by 2 bases and J by 6 bases, with 14 bases between them. This CDR3 has 16 amino acids. The CDR3 DNA reads as TGTGCCAGCAGTTTACAACAGGGAATTCCTAATTCACCCCTCCACTTT. Residues: CASSLQQGIPNSPLHF.